Below are 17 T cell receptor beta chains sequenced from a single sample in a study of shared clonotypes between healthy human individuals. Sequenced by immunoSEQ multiplex PCR; TCRdb stores in-frame clones only, minus some. In the table there are over a million clones, more than 75% of which are singletons. The sequenced sample was memory CD4+ T cells from PBMCs. This sample's subset: CD45RA-negative fraction. These receptors were obtained from a man between 18 and 35 years old in good health. Some clones in this sample may be carry-over from other donors' samples.

V usage is TRBV7-9 and J usage is TRBJ1-2; TRBD1 matches at 7 bases. Trimming took 2 bases from V and 4 from J; bases not matched to a gene: 10. This CDR3 spans 16 amino acids. Germline values: CDR1 SEHNR, CDR2 FQNEAQ (reference sequence). The DNA of the CDR3 is TGTGCCAGCAGCTTATCATCCACAGGGGTCGGCTATGGCTACACCTTC. The encoded protein is CASSLSSTGVGYGYTF.

The chain combines TRBV5-4 with TRBJ1-2, with D uncertain. Germline CDR1 SGHNT, CDR2 YYREEE (reference sequence). The CDR3 covers 16 residues. Between the trimmed V and J ends, which lost 0 bases and 0 bases, there was a span of 12 bases. CDR3 DNA: TGTGCCAGCAGCTTGGAACCCGGCAGAGCTAACTATGGCTACACCTTC. Encoded protein: CASSLEPGRANYGYTF.

The chain uses TRBV9 and TRBJ2-1; tentative D call: TRBD1 (5 bases). CDR3 length equals 13 residues. Germline lookup yields CDR1 SGDLS and CDR2 YYNGEE. V lost 5 bases, J lost 5 bases, and 11 bases lay in between. The CDR3 region is CASSQGPNNEQFF. The CDR3 nucleotides are TGTGCCAGCAGTCAGGGCCCAAACAATGAGCAGTTCTTC.

This clone appeared many times. The J gene is TRBJ2-3, the V gene TRBV5-1; a weak D match, TRBD2 (5 bases). From germline, CDR1 is SGHRS and CDR2 YFSETQ. The CDR3 contains 14 residues. Trimming took 7 bases from V and 0 from J, leaving 12 bases between them. The CDR3 loop is CASCTGFSTDTQYF. The CDR3 DNA reads TGCGCCAGCTGTACGGGATTTAGCACAGATACGCAGTATTTT.

This chain joins TRBV27 and TRBJ2-3; D is undetermined. Trimming cost V 3 bases and J 0 bases, with 10 bases left between them. This CDR3 comprises 15 residues. The V gene's germline CDR1 is MNHEY and CDR2 SMNVEV (reference sequence). The CDR3 DNA follows: TGTGCCAGCAGTTTTAGGCGGTTGAGCACAGATACGCAGTATTTT. It translates to CASSFRRLSTDTQYF.

The J gene is TRBJ1-5, the V gene TRBV5-6; 7 nucleotides line up with TRBD1. Trimming at V came to 3 bases and at J to 11 bases, leaving 11 bases not matched to a gene. The germline gives CDR1 SGHDT, CDR2 YYEEEE. The CDR3 covers 14 residues. The CDR3 loop reads CASSSKDRPGTQHF. CDR3 coding DNA: TGTGCCAGCAGCTCAAAGGACAGGCCTGGGACCCAGCATTTT.

This rearrangement joins TRBV7-9 to TRBJ2-3, with D unclear. Between the trimmed V and J ends, which lost 5 bases and 6 bases, there was a span of 24 bases. Germline V gives CDR1 SEHNR, CDR2 FQNEAQ (reference sequence). The CDR3 covers 17 residues. CDR3 nucleotides: TGTGCCAGCAGCCCCCGCGAGTACCAAAAGGAAAGTGATACGCAGTATTTT. Translated, it gives CASSPREYQKESDTQYF.

This clone occurred once. The J gene is TRBJ2-2, the V gene TRBV18, with D tentatively TRBD1 (6 bases). The CDR3 is made up of 15 amino acids. V was pared by 2 bases and J by 1 base, with 8 bases between. Germline CDR1 KGHSH, CDR2 LQKENI. The CDR3 coding sequence is TGTGCCAGCTCACCAGCGGACAGGAACACCGGGGAGCTGTTTTTT. It specifies CASSPADRNTGELFF. The full variable domain, with the rest looked up from reference TRBV18 and TRBJ2-2, is NAGVMQNPRHLVRRRGQEARLRCSPMKGHSHVYWYRQLPEEGLKFMVYLQKENIIDESGMPKERFSAEFPKEGPSILRIQQVVRGDSAAYFCASSPADRNTGELFFGEGSRLTVL.

On this clone: A much larger clone sits a single nucleotide away, making a read error possible. The CDR3 spells CAWRMSGANVLTF. The CDR3 nucleotides read TGTGCCTGGAGAATGTCTGGGGCCAACGTCCTGACTTTC. V is TRBV30 and J is TRBJ2-6; D is undetermined. The germline V and J ends were trimmed by 3 bases and 1 base, with 4 bases remaining between them. Germline V lookup: CDR1 GTSNPN, CDR2 SVGIG (reference sequence). CDR3 length: 13 amino acids.

This chain links TRBV28 with TRBJ1-5, with 8 bases lining up with TRBD1. The germline gives CDR1 MDHEN, CDR2 SYDVKM. This CDR3 spans 15 amino acids. Unmatched junction bases numbered 5, after V lost 3 bases and J lost 4 bases. The CDR3 DNA sequence: TGTGCCAGCAGTTTTCAGGGGGCCCCGAATCAGCCCCAGCATTTT. Encoded protein: CASSFQGAPNQPQHF.

The chain has TRBV13 and TRBJ2-2, with D perhaps TRBD2 (6 bases). Between the trimmed V and J ends, which lost 5 bases and 5 bases, there was a span of 15 bases. The CDR3 runs to 15 residues. Germline values: CDR1 PRHDT, CDR2 FYEKMQ (reference sequence). The CDR3 DNA follows: TGTGCCAGCAGCCCCGGGGGTGAGGGAACCGGGGAGCTGTTTTTT. Translation gives CASSPGGEGTGELFF.

This chain links TRBV5-4 with TRBJ1-2, with a tentative D call TRBD1 (6 bases). The V gene's germline CDR1 is SGHNT and CDR2 YYREEE (reference sequence). Trimming pared 0 bases from V and 7 bases from J, leaving 19 bases between. CDR3 length: 16 residues. CDR3 coding DNA: TGTGCCAGCAGCTTGGGGTTGGGGGCGAAGGACGTTGGCTACACCTTC. Translation: CASSLGLGAKDVGYTF.

This clone was counted many times. V usage is TRBV9 and J usage is TRBJ1-2; D may be TRBD1 (5 bases). Trimming removed 7 bases from V and 2 bases from J, with 15 bases in between. Germline loops: CDR1 SGDLS, CDR2 YYNGEE. This CDR3 is 14 amino acids long. CDR3 coding DNA: TGTGCCAGCGGGCGGGCAGGGCTAAACTATGGCTACACCTTC. Amino acids: CASGRAGLNYGYTF.

The chain carries TRBV6-6 and TRBJ2-7, with 9 bases lining up with TRBD1. Trimming at V came to 4 bases and at J to 4 bases, leaving 8 bases not matched to a gene. CDR1 MNHNY and CDR2 SVGAGI come from the germline V gene (reference sequence). This CDR3 spans 15 amino acids. The CDR3 sequence is CASSSGDRGEYEQYF. In DNA, the CDR3 is TGTGCCAGCAGTTCCGGAGACAGGGGGGAATACGAGCAGTACTTC.

The chain uses TRBV7-9 and TRBJ2-1; 7 bases map to TRBD1. V lost 1 base to trimming and J lost 2 bases; unmatched junction nucleotides: 5. The CDR3 is 16 residues long. CDR1 is SEHNR and CDR2 is FQNEAQ in the germline V gene (reference sequence). CDR3 protein: CASSLDLGQPYNEQFF. The DNA of the CDR3 is TGTGCCAGCAGCTTAGATCTGGGACAGCCCTACAATGAGCAGTTCTTC.

The chain recombines TRBV30 with TRBJ2-6; D may be TRBD1 (5 bases). CDR1 and CDR2 from the germline V gene are GTSNPN and SVGIG (reference sequence). V shed 3 bases and J shed 4 bases, with 10 bases lying between them. This CDR3 comprises 14 residues. CDR3 coding DNA: TGTGCCTGGAGAAGGGGCCCCGGGGCCAACGTCCTGACTTTC. It encodes CAWRRGPGANVLTF.

Note on this clone: At the DNA level, this CDR3 is encoded by other sequences in the same sample as well. V gene TRBV6-5 combines with J gene TRBJ2-7; tentative D call: TRBD1 (6 bases). Trimming cost V 6 bases and J 2 bases, with 14 bases left between them. Germline CDR1 reads MNHEY; CDR2 reads SVGAGI. The CDR3 loop spans 14 amino acids. CDR3 amino acids: CASSPQGPPYEQYF. In DNA form, the CDR3 reads TGTGCCAGCAGCCCACAGGGTCCTCCCTACGAGCAGTACTTC.